This TCR beta chain was identified in a study of shared clonotypes between healthy human individuals. The assay was immunoSEQ multiplex PCR, and TCRdb's table has in-frame clones only and misses some. The table lists roughly 2.1 million clones, roughly 91% of them singletons. About this clone: Its antigen is unidentified.

Naive CD8 cells lacked CD45RO and underwent positive selection for CCR7, leaving out terminally differentiated effector memory CD45RA+ cells. Findings and limits, study-wide: Compared with clonotypes that all four donors shared, non-shared clonotypes had lower generation probabilities.

The CDR3 length is 19 residues. From germline, CDR1 is LNHDA and CDR2 SQIVND (reference sequence). V shed 4 bases, J shed 6 bases, and the junction held 18 bases outside the gene matches. The V call is TRBV19, the J call TRBJ2-1, with 10 bases aligning to TRBD2. The source of this sequence is a young man in good health. Some clones in this sample may be carry-over from other donors' samples. What was sequenced was naive CD8+ T cells from PBMCs. CDR3 nucleotide sequence: TGTGCCAGTAGTACTCGAGCAGACCGAAGCGGGAGGGTGGGCAATGAGCAGTTCTTC. Translated, it gives CASSTRADRSGRVGNEQFF.